The rows below give T cell receptor beta chains drawn from one sample of a study of cytomegalovirus exposure and HLA in healthy donors. Sequencing used immunoSEQ multiplex PCR; TCRdb keeps in-frame clones, though not all of them. The profile shows fewer than 200,000 clones, about four fifths of them singletons. Source material: PBMCs. Every receptor here comes from a woman aged 18-29 years in good health and CMV-seropositive. The CDR3 runs from the conserved cysteine through the conserved F or W. A D gene is named only where the DNA matches it firmly. Clone size is stated in some rows and not others, as once, few, many or a class when expanded.

d_gene: TRBD1; abundance: NA; v_gene: TRBV6-5; j_gene: TRBJ2-7; CDR3nt: TGTGCCAGCAGTTACACCCGGACAGGCTACGAGCAGTACTTC; CDR3aa: CASSYTRTGYEQYF
d_gene: TRBD2; abundance: NA; v_gene: TRBV5-1; j_gene: TRBJ2-3; CDR3nt: TGCGCCAGCAGCTTCCGGGCCACTAGCGGGGGAACAGATACGCAGTATTTT; CDR3aa: CASSFRATSGGTDTQYF
d_gene: NA; abundance: NA; v_gene: TRBV19; j_gene: TRBJ2-7; CDR3nt: TGTGCCAGTAGGGCTGGACAGAACGGCGAGCAGTACTTC; CDR3aa: CASRAGQNGEQYF
d_gene: TRBD2; abundance: once; v_gene: TRBV4-3; j_gene: TRBJ2-7; CDR3nt: TGCGCCAGCAGCCGCGTAGCGGGGGCCTCCTACGAGCAGTACTTC; CDR3aa: CASSRVAGASYEQYF
d_gene: NA; abundance: NA; v_gene: TRBV29-1; j_gene: TRBJ2-3; CDR3nt: TGCAGCGTTGAAGGACTTCCTACTAGCACAGATACGCAGTATTTT; CDR3aa: CSVEGLPTSTDTQYF
d_gene: NA; abundance: NA; v_gene: TRBV5-4; j_gene: TRBJ2-2; CDR3nt: TGTGCCAGCAGCTTGTTCGACAGATCCACCGGGGAGCTGTTTTTT; CDR3aa: CASSLFDRSTGELFF
d_gene: TRBD1; abundance: NA; v_gene: TRBV7-8; j_gene: TRBJ1-3; CDR3nt: TGTGCCAGCAGACCCACAGGGGTCCGGGGAAACACCATATATTTT; CDR3aa: CASRPTGVRGNTIYF
d_gene: TRBD2; abundance: NA; v_gene: TRBV6-5; j_gene: TRBJ2-3; CDR3nt: TGTGCCAGCAAGGGTCTAGCGGGGTTCGCAGATACGCAGTATTTT; CDR3aa: CASKGLAGFADTQYF
d_gene: TRBD1; abundance: NA; v_gene: TRBV5-6; j_gene: TRBJ2-4; CDR3nt: TGTGCCAGCACCCATGACAGGGTCAAAAACATTCAGTACTTC; CDR3aa: CASTHDRVKNIQYF
d_gene: NA; abundance: NA; v_gene: TRBV19; j_gene: TRBJ2-7; CDR3nt: TGTGCCAGCACGGTGACAGAAGGGGCCTACGAGCAGTACTTC; CDR3aa: CASTVTEGAYEQYF
d_gene: NA; abundance: NA; v_gene: TRBV15; j_gene: TRBJ1-1; CDR3nt: TGTGCCACCAGCAGCAGGGTTTCCACTGAAGCTTTCTTT; CDR3aa: CATSSRVSTEAFF
d_gene: TRBD1; abundance: NA; v_gene: TRBV5-6; j_gene: TRBJ1-2; CDR3nt: TGTGCCAGCAACAGGGGGTACGGCTATGGCTACACCTTC; CDR3aa: CASNRGYGYGYTF
d_gene: TRBD1; abundance: NA; v_gene: TRBV2; j_gene: TRBJ2-2; CDR3nt: TGTGCCAGCAGCCCCGCGGGACAGGGTTGGGCCGGGGAGCTGTTTTTT; CDR3aa: CASSPAGQGWAGELFF
d_gene: NA; abundance: NA; v_gene: TRBV19; j_gene: TRBJ2-7; CDR3nt: TGTGCCAGTAAGGGTCAGGGAAATTATAACGAGCAGTACTTC; CDR3aa: CASKGQGNYNEQYF
d_gene: TRBD2; abundance: NA; v_gene: TRBV9; j_gene: TRBJ2-5; CDR3nt: TGTGCCAGCAGCCCCCCCGGGGCGGGGGGGCGAGAGACCCAGTACTTC; CDR3aa: CASSPPGAGGRETQYF
d_gene: TRBD1; abundance: NA; v_gene: TRBV19; j_gene: TRBJ2-7; CDR3nt: TGTGCCAGTACATCCGGGGGGACAGGGATCCACGAGCAGTACTTC; CDR3aa: CASTSGGTGIHEQYF
d_gene: TRBD1; abundance: NA; v_gene: TRBV4-1; j_gene: TRBJ2-2; CDR3nt: TGCGCCAGCAGCCTAAACCAGGGGACAGCCAACACCGGGGAGCTGTTTTTT; CDR3aa: CASSLNQGTANTGELFF
d_gene: TRBD1; abundance: NA; v_gene: TRBV2; j_gene: TRBJ2-7; CDR3nt: TGTGCCTGTACATCCCGGGACAGGGCCACCTACGAGCAGTACTTC; CDR3aa: CACTSRDRATYEQYF
d_gene: NA; abundance: NA; v_gene: TRBV7-9; j_gene: TRBJ1-2; CDR3nt: TGTGCCAGCAGCTTCTCCCGTCTCTATGGCTACACCTTC; CDR3aa: CASSFSRLYGYTF
d_gene: TRBD1; abundance: NA; v_gene: TRBV6-5; j_gene: TRBJ1-2; CDR3nt: TGTGCCAGCAGCCGGACAGGGCCACTCCGCGGCTACACCTTC; CDR3aa: CASSRTGPLRGYTF
d_gene: TRBD2; abundance: NA; v_gene: TRBV11-2; j_gene: TRBJ2-1; CDR3nt: TGTGCCAGCGGGACTAGAAACAATGAGCAGTTCTTC; CDR3aa: CASGTRNNEQFF
d_gene: NA; abundance: NA; v_gene: TRBV25-1; j_gene: TRBJ1-5; CDR3nt: TGTGCCAGCAGTGGACTTGGACAGCTAAATCAGCCCCAGCATTTT; CDR3aa: CASSGLGQLNQPQHF
d_gene: NA; abundance: NA; v_gene: TRBV7-2; j_gene: TRBJ2-1; CDR3nt: TGTGCCAGCAGCGTTAACAATGAGCAGTTCTTC; CDR3aa: CASSVNNEQFF
d_gene: NA; abundance: NA; v_gene: TRBV5-5; j_gene: TRBJ1-2; CDR3nt: TGTGCCAGCGGGCTGATCTATGGCTACACCTTC; CDR3aa: CASGLIYGYTF
d_gene: TRBD1; abundance: few; v_gene: TRBV2; j_gene: TRBJ1-1; CDR3nt: TGTGCCAGCAGTGAACAGGACAGGGGCCCCCCTGAAGCTTTCTTT; CDR3aa: CASSEQDRGPPEAFF
d_gene: TRBD1; abundance: NA; v_gene: TRBV4-1; j_gene: TRBJ2-1; CDR3nt: TGCGCCAGCAGCCAAGGAAAGGTTTACAGGGGCCACAATGAGCAGTTCTTC; CDR3aa: CASSQGKVYRGHNEQFF
d_gene: NA; abundance: NA; v_gene: TRBV5-6; j_gene: TRBJ2-6; CDR3nt: TGTGCCAGCAGCCGGAGGGAATCTGGGGCCAACGGCCTGACTTTC; CDR3aa: CASSRRESGANGLTF
d_gene: NA; abundance: few; v_gene: TRBV5-1; j_gene: TRBJ2-4; CDR3nt: TGCGCCAGCAGCTCCGGGTTCGAAAACATTCAGTACTTC; CDR3aa: CASSSGFENIQYF
d_gene: NA; abundance: NA; v_gene: TRBV11-3; j_gene: TRBJ2-1; CDR3nt: TGTGCCAGCAGCCCCGAGGCGGCTGAATACAATGAGCAGTTCTTC; CDR3aa: CASSPEAAEYNEQFF
d_gene: NA; abundance: NA; v_gene: TRBV9; j_gene: TRBJ2-5; CDR3nt: TGTGCCAGCAGCCCCATGCCCGTATTGGGGGGTAAAGAGACCCAGTACTTC; CDR3aa: CASSPMPVLGGKETQYF
d_gene: TRBD2; abundance: NA; v_gene: TRBV30; j_gene: TRBJ2-5; CDR3nt: TGTGCCTGGTTATCAGCGGGGGGGCTTGTGGCGACCCAGTACTTC; CDR3aa: CAWLSAGGLVATQYF
d_gene: NA; abundance: NA; v_gene: TRBV4-2; j_gene: TRBJ1-1; CDR3nt: TGTGCCAGCAGCCAAAGGGGCACCCTAACGGACACTGAAGCTTTCTTT; CDR3aa: CASSQRGTLTDTEAFF
d_gene: TRBD2; abundance: NA; v_gene: TRBV4-1; j_gene: TRBJ2-3; CDR3nt: TGCGCCAGCAGCCCGACCCGACTAGCGGGGGACACAGATACGCAGTATTTT; CDR3aa: CASSPTRLAGDTDTQYF
d_gene: NA; abundance: once; v_gene: TRBV4-3; j_gene: TRBJ1-5; CDR3nt: TGCGCCAGCAGTCCCTACATCGGGAACGATCAGCCCCAGCATTTT; CDR3aa: CASSPYIGNDQPQHF
d_gene: NA; abundance: NA; v_gene: TRBV6-1; j_gene: TRBJ1-5; CDR3nt: TGTGCCAGCAGTACTAGGAATAGCAATCAGCCCCAGCATTTT; CDR3aa: CASSTRNSNQPQHF
d_gene: TRBD1; abundance: NA; v_gene: TRBV19; j_gene: TRBJ1-3; CDR3nt: TGTGCCAGTAGTGATCCGGGGGACAGCGAGGACTCTGGAAACACCATATATTTT; CDR3aa: CASSDPGDSEDSGNTIYF
d_gene: NA; abundance: once; v_gene: TRBV4-1; j_gene: TRBJ2-3; CDR3nt: TGCGCCAGCAGCCAACAACAGTGGAGCACAGATACGCAGTATTTT; CDR3aa: CASSQQQWSTDTQYF
d_gene: NA; abundance: NA; v_gene: TRBV25-1; j_gene: TRBJ2-2; CDR3nt: TGTGCCAGCAGCCCTGTTAGGGGTTTAAACACCGGGGAGCTGTTTTTT; CDR3aa: CASSPVRGLNTGELFF
d_gene: NA; abundance: few; v_gene: TRBV18; j_gene: TRBJ1-3; CDR3nt: TGTGCCAGCTCACCATTCCCGGGGTTCTCTGGAAACACCATATATTTT; CDR3aa: CASSPFPGFSGNTIYF
d_gene: NA; abundance: once; v_gene: TRBV28; j_gene: TRBJ2-7; CDR3nt: TGTGCCAGCAGTCTTAACCGGGGTGGTGGATACGAGCAGTACTTC; CDR3aa: CASSLNRGGGYEQYF